This T cell receptor beta chain emerged from a study of blood T cell repertoires in COVID-19. Study overall: The cDNA or gDNA used as material had been derived from T cells, B-cell-depleted T cells, or PBMCs.

TCRdb keeps only in-frame clones here, not all; method: immunoSEQ multiplex PCR. The data hold approximately 96,000 clones, with approximately 84% observed a single time. Note on this clone: This specimen includes other DNA sequences encoding the same CDR3.

The TCR originated in a woman of 80 years or more with acute or convalescent COVID-19. Sequencing was performed on peripheral blood.

The CDR3 loop is CASSFSGAGYTF. CDR3 in DNA: TGTGCCAGCAGCTTCTCTGGGGCTGGCTACACCTTC. The genes are TRBV5-4 and TRBJ1-2; D may be TRBD1 (5 bases). The germline CDR1 and CDR2 sequences are SGHNT and YYREEE (reference sequence). Deletions cut 2 bases from V and 7 bases from J, with 9 bases between. This CDR3 is built from 12 residues.